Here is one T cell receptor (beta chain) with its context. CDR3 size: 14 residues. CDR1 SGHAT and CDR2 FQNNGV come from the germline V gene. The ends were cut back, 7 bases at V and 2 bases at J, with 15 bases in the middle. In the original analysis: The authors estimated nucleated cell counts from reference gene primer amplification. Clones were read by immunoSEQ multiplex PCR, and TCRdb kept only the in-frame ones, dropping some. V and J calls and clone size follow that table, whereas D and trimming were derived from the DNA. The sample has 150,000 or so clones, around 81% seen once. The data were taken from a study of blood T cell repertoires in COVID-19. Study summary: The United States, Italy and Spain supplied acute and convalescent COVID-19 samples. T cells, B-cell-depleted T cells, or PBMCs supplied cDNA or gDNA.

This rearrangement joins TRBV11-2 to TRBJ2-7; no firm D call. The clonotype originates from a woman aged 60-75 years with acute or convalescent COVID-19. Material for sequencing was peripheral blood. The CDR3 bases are TGTGCCAGCATGGCCCCTAGTTTACCCTACGAGCAGTACTTC. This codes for CASMAPSLPYEQYF.